A selection of T cell receptor beta chains follows, all from one sample in a study of OX40 agonist ivuxolimab in advanced cancers. Sequencing used immunoSEQ multiplex PCR; TCRdb keeps in-frame clones, though not all of them. Among around 11,000 clones listed, around 72% were seen once. This specimen was CD4+ or CD8+ T cells sorted from blood, taken in a trial of the OX40 agonist ivuxolimab. The receptors derive from an adult with an advanced solid tumor such as melanoma, head and neck, liver or kidney cancer. Both conserved end residues are part of each CDR3. D genes are given only for firm matches. A clone size is listed for some rows: how often the clone was seen (once, few, many), or a class if it is expanded.

J: TRBJ1-5
V: TRBV2
D: .
length: 14
size: .
CDR3: CASSVLSDNQPQHF
DNA: TGTGCCAGCAGTGTTCTTAGTGACAATCAGCCCCAGCATTTT

J: TRBJ2-4
V: TRBV11-2
D: .
length: 15
size: .
CDR3: CASSLNPLAKNIQYF
DNA: TGTGCCAGCAGCTTAAATCCCCTAGCCAAAAACATTCAGTACTTC

J: TRBJ2-1
V: TRBV6-5
D: TRBD2
length: 15
size: .
CDR3: CASTRAGGPGNEQFF
DNA: TGTGCCAGCACCCGAGCGGGGGGGCCTGGCAATGAGCAGTTCTTC

J: TRBJ2-7
V: TRBV7-1
D: .
length: 14
size: .
CDR3: CASSFSGTLYEQYF
DNA: TGTGCCAGCAGCTTTAGTGGTACCCTATACGAGCAGTACTTC

J: TRBJ2-7
V: TRBV5-1
D: .
length: 12
size: .
CDR3: CASSLAQTEQYF
DNA: TGCGCCAGCAGCTTGGCCCAAACAGAGCAGTACTTC

J: TRBJ2-7
V: TRBV5-1
D: TRBD2
length: 16
size: .
CDR3: CASSPTALAGEGEQYF
DNA: TGCGCCAGCAGCCCAACTGCTTTAGCGGGAGAAGGCGAGCAGTACTTC

J: TRBJ1-2
V: TRBV9
D: .
length: 12
size: .
CDR3: CASSDDGYGYTF
DNA: TGTGCCAGCAGCGACGACGGCTATGGCTACACCTTC

J: TRBJ2-3
V: TRBV7-2
D: TRBD1
length: 15
size: .
CDR3: CASSSTGLFGDTQYF
DNA: TGTGCCAGCAGCTCGACAGGGCTCTTTGGAGATACGCAGTATTTT

J: TRBJ2-2
V: TRBV6-9
D: TRBD1
length: 15
size: .
CDR3: CASSPGTVDTGELFF
DNA: TGTGCCAGCAGCCCCGGGACAGTCGACACCGGGGAGCTGTTTTTT

J: TRBJ2-1
V: TRBV29-1
D: .
length: 14
size: .
CDR3: CSVEGFTVNNEQFF
DNA: TGCAGCGTTGAAGGGTTTACGGTGAACAATGAGCAGTTCTTC

J: TRBJ2-6
V: TRBV27
D: TRBD1
length: 17
size: .
CDR3: CASSPGQGPPGANVLTF
DNA: TGTGCCAGCAGTCCGGGACAGGGTCCCCCTGGGGCCAACGTCCTGACTTTC

J: TRBJ2-7
V: TRBV9
D: .
length: 14
size: .
CDR3: CASSSTQGSYEQYF
DNA: TGTGCCAGCAGCTCGACGCAGGGGTCCTACGAGCAGTACTTC

J: TRBJ2-7
V: TRBV29-1
D: TRBD2
length: 12
size: .
CDR3: CSVEEGGYEQYF
DNA: TGCAGCGTTGAAGAGGGAGGGTACGAGCAGTACTTC

J: TRBJ1-3
V: TRBV13
D: .
length: 12
size: .
CDR3: CASSAGGNTIYF
DNA: TGTGCCAGCAGCGCTGGGGGAAACACCATATATTTT

J: TRBJ2-3
V: TRBV7-2
D: TRBD2
length: 15
size: .
CDR3: CASTSTSGESDTQYF
DNA: TGTGCCAGCACCTCCACTAGCGGGGAATCGGATACGCAGTATTTT

J: TRBJ2-7
V: TRBV2
D: .
length: 14
size: .
CDR3: CASSVAALSYEQYF
DNA: TGTGCCAGCAGTGTCGCTGCTTTATCCTACGAGCAGTACTTC

J: TRBJ1-1
V: TRBV10-3
D: .
length: 12
size: once
CDR3: CAIRGDRPEAFF
DNA: TGTGCCATCAGGGGCGACAGACCTGAAGCTTTCTTT

J: TRBJ2-7
V: TRBV20-1
D: .
length: 11
size: .
CDR3: CSAQEFYEQYF
DNA: TGCAGTGCCCAGGAATTTTACGAGCAGTACTTC

J: TRBJ2-7
V: TRBV7-6
D: .
length: 14
size: .
CDR3: CATAAGASSYEQYF
DNA: TGTGCCACGGCGGCAGGGGCGAGCTCCTACGAGCAGTACTTC

J: TRBJ2-1
V: TRBV19
D: TRBD2
length: 14
size: few
CDR3: CASSTREDYNEQFF
DNA: TGTGCCAGTAGTACCCGGGAGGACTACAATGAGCAGTTCTTC

J: TRBJ2-1
V: TRBV13
D: TRBD1
length: 13
size: .
CDR3: CASSLGQGYEQFF
DNA: TGTGCCAGCAGCCTGGGACAGGGGTATGAGCAGTTCTTC